The rows below give T cell receptor beta chains drawn from one sample of a study of patients and donors after allogeneic stem cell transplantation. TCRdb fed the RT-PCR reads into MiXCR, producing one record per CDR3 protein. The sample shows about 110,000 distinct CDR3 sequences, 35% of them seen only once. The sample comprised blood, either unsorted or a sorted T cell fraction (not recorded which). These receptors were taken from a human donor who was either an allogeneic HSCT recipient or a stem cell or donor lymphocyte infusion donor (not recorded which). It is not recorded whose cells these are; they may come from a transplant donor. Both conserved end residues are part of each CDR3. Fields, in order: clone size, D gene, V gene, J gene, CDR3 protein, CDR3 DNA. The D gene is left open where the match is weak. The size entry is marked missing in some rows and otherwise reads once, few, many or a size class.

abundance: .; d_gene: .; v_gene: TRBV6-2/TRBV6-3; j_gene: TRBJ2-1; CDR3aa: CASSYRRLPRYNEQFF; CDR3nt: TGTGCCAGCAGTTACAGGAGACTGCCGCGGTACAATGAGCAGTTCTTC
abundance: .; d_gene: .; v_gene: TRBV7-2; j_gene: TRBJ1-1; CDR3aa: CASSFVYGVVFTEAFF; CDR3nt: TGTGCCAGCAGCTTTGTTTACGGGGTGGTGTTTACTGAAGCTTTCTTT
abundance: few; d_gene: .; v_gene: TRBV25-1; j_gene: TRBJ2-5; CDR3aa: CASSEPGRQETQYF; CDR3nt: TGTGCCAGCAGTGAACCTGGGCGCCAAGAGACCCAGTACTTC
abundance: .; d_gene: TRBD2; v_gene: TRBV24-1; j_gene: TRBJ2-5; CDR3aa: CATSGRTSGKVETQYF; CDR3nt: TGTGCCACCAGTGGTAGGACTAGCGGGAAGGTCGAGACCCAGTACTTC
abundance: .; d_gene: .; v_gene: TRBV20-1; j_gene: TRBJ2-7; CDR3aa: CSATESSYEQYF; CDR3nt: TGCAGTGCCACGGAGAGCTCCTACGAGCAGTACTTC
abundance: .; d_gene: .; v_gene: TRBV5-1; j_gene: TRBJ1-1; CDR3aa: CASSGGGPRGNTEAFF; CDR3nt: TGCGCCAGCAGCGGAGGTGGGCCCCGGGGGAACACTGAAGCTTTCTTT
abundance: medium-sized; d_gene: .; v_gene: TRBV3-1; j_gene: TRBJ2-7; CDR3aa: CASSQAGTRYEQYF; CDR3nt: TGTGCCAGCAGCCAGGCAGGGACTCGTTACGAGCAGTACTTC
abundance: .; d_gene: .; v_gene: TRBV28; j_gene: TRBJ2-2; CDR3aa: CASSFSRWNTGELFF; CDR3nt: TGTGCCAGCAGTTTTAGTCGATGGAACACCGGGGAGCTGTTTTTT
abundance: .; d_gene: .; v_gene: TRBV7-8; j_gene: TRBJ2-5; CDR3aa: CARRGSEETQYF; CDR3nt: TGTGCCAGGCGGGGATCCGAAGAGACCCAGTACTTC
abundance: .; d_gene: TRBD2; v_gene: TRBV20-1; j_gene: TRBJ2-3; CDR3aa: CSARVRAGGPTDTQYF; CDR3nt: TGCAGTGCTAGAGTACGAGCGGGAGGGCCTACAGATACGCAGTATTTT
abundance: few; d_gene: .; v_gene: TRBV14; j_gene: TRBJ1-2; CDR3aa: CASSLSWSSGYTF; CDR3nt: TGTGCCAGCAGCCTAAGTTGGTCGAGTGGCTACACCTTC
abundance: .; d_gene: .; v_gene: TRBV5-1; j_gene: TRBJ2-1; CDR3aa: CASSGLNEQFF; CDR3nt: TGCGCCAGCAGCGGACTCAATGAGCAGTTCTTC
abundance: .; d_gene: .; v_gene: TRBV28; j_gene: TRBJ1-1; CDR3aa: CASSFVQNTEAFF; CDR3nt: TGTGCCAGCAGTTTTGTACAGAACACTGAAGCTTTCTTT
abundance: once; d_gene: .; v_gene: TRBV5-1; j_gene: TRBJ2-3; CDR3aa: CASTQKGGGTDTQYF; CDR3nt: TGCGCCAGCACCCAGAAGGGTGGGGGTACAGATACGCAGTATTTT
abundance: few; d_gene: .; v_gene: TRBV4-3; j_gene: TRBJ1-4; CDR3aa: CASSQGRTVLSEKLFF; CDR3nt: TGCGCCAGCAGCCAAGGAAGGACAGTTTTGTCTGAAAAACTGTTTTTT
abundance: few; d_gene: .; v_gene: TRBV7-9; j_gene: TRBJ2-7; CDR3aa: CASSLVYEQYF; CDR3nt: TGTGCCAGCAGCTTAGTATACGAGCAGTACTTC
abundance: .; d_gene: TRBD2; v_gene: TRBV20-1; j_gene: TRBJ2-3; CDR3aa: CSASDSGSTDTQYF; CDR3nt: TGCAGTGCTAGTGATAGCGGGAGCACAGATACGCAGTATTTT
abundance: few; d_gene: .; v_gene: TRBV5-1; j_gene: TRBJ2-3; CDR3aa: CASSLGGRPDTQYF; CDR3nt: TGCGCCAGCAGCTTGGGGGGGAGGCCCGATACGCAGTATTTT
abundance: .; d_gene: .; v_gene: TRBV20-1; j_gene: TRBJ1-5; CDR3aa: CSARVTAYSNQPQHF; CDR3nt: TGCAGTGCTAGGGTTACAGCCTATAGCAATCAGCCCCAGCATTTT
abundance: .; d_gene: .; v_gene: TRBV11-2; j_gene: TRBJ2-1; CDR3aa: CASSLDWRAHNEQFF; CDR3nt: TGTGCCAGCAGCTTAGATTGGAGGGCCCACAATGAGCAGTTCTTC
abundance: few; d_gene: .; v_gene: TRBV5-1; j_gene: TRBJ2-2; CDR3aa: CASSLRDTYTGELFF; CDR3nt: TGCGCCAGCAGCCTGCGGGACACCTACACCGGGGAGCTGTTTTTT
abundance: once; d_gene: TRBD2; v_gene: TRBV20-1; j_gene: TRBJ2-1; CDR3aa: CSSPLAGGNDEQFF; CDR3nt: TGCAGTTCGCCTCTAGCGGGGGGGAATGATGAGCAGTTCTTC
abundance: .; d_gene: .; v_gene: TRBV20-1; j_gene: TRBJ2-3; CDR3aa: CSATPDSTDTQYF; CDR3nt: TGCAGTGCGACCCCGGACAGCACAGATACGCAGTATTTT
abundance: .; d_gene: .; v_gene: TRBV5-1; j_gene: TRBJ1-1; CDR3aa: CASSSFGTNTEAFF; CDR3nt: TGCGCCAGCAGCTCCTTCGGGACCAACACTGAAGCTTTCTTT
abundance: .; d_gene: .; v_gene: TRBV12-3/TRBV12-4; j_gene: TRBJ2-2; CDR3aa: CASSLLVYRDGTGELFF; CDR3nt: TGTGCCAGCAGTTTATTGGTCTACAGGGATGGCACCGGGGAGCTGTTTTTT
abundance: .; d_gene: .; v_gene: TRBV24-1; j_gene: TRBJ2-7; CDR3aa: CATTRGGDSPYEQYF; CDR3nt: TGTGCCACCACCCGTGGCGGGGACTCCCCTTACGAGCAGTACTTC
abundance: .; d_gene: .; v_gene: TRBV20-1; j_gene: TRBJ1-2; CDR3aa: CSARTLAGYTF; CDR3nt: TGCAGTGCTAGGACTTTGGCTGGCTACACCTTC
abundance: .; d_gene: TRBD1; v_gene: TRBV5-5; j_gene: TRBJ2-1; CDR3aa: CASSLMGQNNEQFF; CDR3nt: TGTGCCAGCAGCTTAATGGGACAGAACAATGAGCAGTTCTTC
abundance: .; d_gene: TRBD2; v_gene: TRBV20-1; j_gene: TRBJ2-7; CDR3aa: CSARSGSKNEQYF; CDR3nt: TGCAGTGCTAGAAGCGGGAGTAAAAACGAGCAGTACTTC
abundance: once; d_gene: .; v_gene: TRBV3-1; j_gene: TRBJ2-2; CDR3aa: CASSQLGSTGELFF; CDR3nt: TGTGCCAGCAGCCAACTGGGGAGCACCGGGGAGCTGTTTTTT
abundance: few; d_gene: TRBD1; v_gene: TRBV4-2; j_gene: TRBJ2-7; CDR3aa: CASSLLQGYDNEQYF; CDR3nt: TGTGCCAGCAGCCTCCTACAGGGGTATGACAACGAGCAGTACTTC
abundance: .; d_gene: .; v_gene: TRBV13; j_gene: TRBJ1-5; CDR3aa: CASSFGVGGNQPQHF; CDR3nt: TGTGCCAGCAGCTTTGGGGTGGGGGGCAATCAGCCCCAGCATTTT
abundance: .; d_gene: .; v_gene: TRBV7-9; j_gene: TRBJ1-4; CDR3aa: CASIRGGPTNEKLFF; CDR3nt: TGTGCCAGCATCCGAGGGGGACCAACTAATGAAAAACTGTTTTTT
abundance: .; d_gene: TRBD1; v_gene: TRBV18; j_gene: TRBJ1-1; CDR3aa: CASSELTGVTEAFF; CDR3nt: TGTGCCAGCTCAGAGCTCACAGGGGTCACTGAAGCTTTCTTT
abundance: .; d_gene: TRBD2; v_gene: TRBV11-2; j_gene: TRBJ2-1; CDR3aa: CASSLGYFVAGLYNEQFF; CDR3nt: TGTGCCAGCAGCTTAGGATACTTTGTAGCGGGCCTCTACAATGAGCAGTTCTTC
abundance: .; d_gene: .; v_gene: TRBV11-2; j_gene: TRBJ2-4; CDR3aa: CASSLLPPATRGNIQYF; CDR3nt: TGTGCCAGCAGCTTACTTCCCCCCGCGACTAGGGGAAACATTCAGTACTTC
abundance: .; d_gene: .; v_gene: TRBV4-3; j_gene: TRBJ1-1; CDR3aa: CASSQNPRGRAFF; CDR3nt: TGCGCCAGCAGCCAAAATCCCCGGGGGCGAGCTTTCTTT
abundance: .; d_gene: TRBD2; v_gene: TRBV30; j_gene: TRBJ2-1; CDR3aa: CAWISGKGEQFF; CDR3nt: TGTGCCTGGATTAGCGGGAAGGGTGAGCAGTTCTTC
abundance: .; d_gene: .; v_gene: TRBV12-3/TRBV12-4; j_gene: TRBJ1-4; CDR3aa: CASSFSGREKLFF; CDR3nt: TGTGCCAGCAGTTTTTCGGGGCGCGAAAAACTGTTTTTT
abundance: .; d_gene: .; v_gene: TRBV4-3; j_gene: TRBJ1-4; CDR3aa: CASSQDPRYEKLFF; CDR3nt: TGCGCCAGCAGCCAAGATCCACGTTATGAAAAACTGTTTTTT
abundance: .; d_gene: TRBD2; v_gene: TRBV10-3; j_gene: TRBJ2-1; CDR3aa: CAISESVRGGRAYNEQFF; CDR3nt: TGTGCCATCAGTGAGTCCGTTCGGGGCGGGAGGGCTTACAATGAGCAGTTCTTC
abundance: .; d_gene: .; v_gene: TRBV3-1; j_gene: TRBJ1-1; CDR3aa: CASSQRRLADTEAFF; CDR3nt: TGTGCCAGCAGCCAACGGCGGCTCGCGGACACTGAAGCTTTCTTT
abundance: .; d_gene: .; v_gene: TRBV10-3; j_gene: TRBJ2-1; CDR3aa: CAIKKMTGPRDNEQFF; CDR3nt: TGTGCCATCAAGAAGATGACTGGGCCGAGGGACAATGAGCAGTTCTTC
abundance: .; d_gene: .; v_gene: TRBV4-2; j_gene: TRBJ2-3; CDR3aa: CASSRYAADTQYF; CDR3nt: TGTGCCAGCAGCCGGTACGCGGCAGATACGCAGTATTTT
abundance: .; d_gene: .; v_gene: TRBV7-2; j_gene: TRBJ2-2; CDR3aa: CASSLDPGRIGELFF; CDR3nt: TGTGCCAGCAGCTTAGACCCGGGTCGCATCGGGGAGCTGTTTTTT
abundance: once; d_gene: TRBD2; v_gene: TRBV5-1; j_gene: TRBJ2-7; CDR3aa: CASSLLAGGYEQYF; CDR3nt: TGCGCCAGCAGCTTACTAGCGGGAGGCTACGAGCAGTACTTC
abundance: many; d_gene: .; v_gene: TRBV5-1; j_gene: TRBJ1-6; CDR3aa: CASSLETGNGSPLHF; CDR3nt: TGCGCCAGCAGCTTGGAAACAGGGAACGGATCACCCCTCCACTTT
abundance: .; d_gene: TRBD2; v_gene: TRBV28; j_gene: TRBJ2-3; CDR3aa: CASSFLLAGDSDTQYF; CDR3nt: TGTGCCAGCAGTTTCCTACTAGCGGGAGATTCGGATACGCAGTATTTT